This entry lists 32 T cell receptor beta chains sequenced from one sample in a study of control samples from healthy donors and cancer patients (TCRdb year 2020). Libraries were constructed by the immunoSEQ multiplex PCR assay. What TCRdb holds here is the immuneACCESS table cut down to in-frame rearrangements. Part of the clones is not present; checked against another copy, under half of the missing clones reflect an unresolved V gene, and the others are unexplained. Present in this sample are about 220,000 clones, about 95% of which were seen just once. The ten largest clones represent approximately 1.5% of the sample. Sequencing was done on a sample of blood. The receptor source for this set is a man in his forties or fifties in good health.

V and J are TRBV6-5 and TRBJ2-7; 7 nucleotides line up with TRBD1. In germline, CDR1 is MNHEY, CDR2 SVGAGI. The CDR3 length is 14 residues. After removal of 5 bases from V and 4 bases from J, the junction contained 8 bases not matched to a gene. CDR3 bases: TGTGCCAGCAGTCGGCAGGGGGTGACTTACGAGCAGTACTTC. Its protein is CASSRQGVTYEQYF.

The chain has TRBV7-2 and TRBJ2-7; D unclear. V was pared by 3 bases and J by 0 bases, with 12 bases between. Germline CDR1 reads SGHTA; CDR2 reads FQGNSA. This CDR3 spans 15 amino acids. Here the CDR3 DNA reads TGTGCCAGCAGCTTTAATTCGGGCAGCTCCTACGAGCAGTACTTC. It translates to CASSFNSGSSYEQYF.

The rearrangement links TRBV14 to TRBJ1-6, with D hard to call. Germline CDR1 and CDR2: SGHDN and FVKESK. The CDR3 length is 16 residues. The ends were cut back, 1 base at V and 2 bases at J, with 9 bases in the middle. The DNA of the CDR3 is TGTGCCAGCAGCCAAGTTCCTCGTCCCTATAATTCACCCCTCCACTTT. It yields the protein CASSQVPRPYNSPLHF.

The V gene is TRBV14, the J gene TRBJ1-2; D call uncertain. The germline CDR1 and CDR2 sequences are SGHDN and FVKESK. There are 13 residues in the CDR3. The ends were cut back, 0 bases at V and 7 bases at J, with 9 bases in the middle. In nucleotides, the CDR3 is TGTGCCAGCAGCCAAGAGTTTTCCGGTGGCTACACCTTC. Encoded protein: CASSQEFSGGYTF.

The chain uses TRBV9 and TRBJ1-2; a weak D match, TRBD1 (6 bases). CDR1 and CDR2 (germline): SGDLS, YYNGEE. This CDR3 spans 15 amino acids. V was shortened by 3 bases and J by 2 bases, with 14 bases between the two germline ends. The CDR3: CASSAYTQGNYGYTF. CDR3 nucleotide sequence: TGTGCCAGCAGCGCGTACACCCAGGGGAACTATGGCTACACCTTC. Together with reference TRBV9 and TRBJ1-2, the CDR3 gives the full variable domain: DSGVTQTPKHLITATGQRVTLRCSPRSGDLSVYWYQQSLDQGLQFLIQYYNGEERAKGNILERFSAQQFPDLHSELNLSSLELGDSALYFCASSAYTQGNYGYTFGSGTRLTVV.

The chain couples TRBV6-5 to TRBJ1-1; D might be TRBD1 (6 bases). Trimming shortened V by 11 bases and J by 0 bases, and 13 bases separated the two germline ends. Germline V gene lookup returns CDR1 MNHEY and CDR2 SVGAGI. The CDR3 has 13 amino acids. The DNA for the CDR3 is TGTGCCTCACAGGGTATCATGAACACTGAAGCTTTCTTT. This encodes CASQGIMNTEAFF.

The V and J genes are TRBV28 and TRBJ2-1; the D gene is possibly TRBD2 (6 bases). The CDR3 totals 15 residues. Between the trimmed V and J ends, which lost 2 bases and 0 bases, there was a span of 8 bases. Germline CDR1 MDHEN, CDR2 SYDVKM. The CDR3 coding sequence is TGTGCCAGCAGTTTAGGGGGGAGCTCCTACAATGAGCAGTTCTTC. Translated: CASSLGGSSYNEQFF.

The chain couples TRBV5-4 to TRBJ1-1; 10 bases are shared with TRBD1. Germline CDR1 is SGHNT and CDR2 is YYREEE (reference sequence). J was trimmed by 7 bases and V by 4 bases; bases with no gene match: 10. The CDR3 loop spans 15 amino acids. The CDR3 loop reads CASSPTGTGEGEAFF. The CDR3 region has the DNA TGTGCCAGCAGCCCCACCGGGACAGGGGAGGGTGAAGCTTTCTTT.

The rearrangement joins TRBV5-4 to TRBJ1-6; D may be TRBD1 (5 bases). The V gene's germline CDR1 is SGHNT and CDR2 YYREEE (reference sequence). Trimming removed 4 bases from V and 15 bases from J, with 17 bases in between. The CDR3 runs 13 residues. The CDR3 nucleotides are TGTGCCAGCAGCCCAGACAGTTCTTGGGACCTCCACTTT. Translating gives CASSPDSSWDLHF.

CDR3 sequence: CSVGGTASTDTQYF. The DNA of the CDR3 is TGCAGCGTTGGGGGGACAGCTTCCACAGATACGCAGTATTTT. V usage is TRBV29-1 and J usage is TRBJ2-3, with TRBD1 matching 7 bases. Germline CDR1 is SQVTM and CDR2 is ANQGSEA. With V trimmed by 4 bases and J by 2 bases, 6 bases remained unmatched. The CDR3 length is 14 residues.

The chain links TRBV9 to TRBJ1-5, with D possibly matching TRBD1 (6 bases). CDR1 is SGDLS and CDR2 is YYNGEE in the germline V gene. V dropped 3 bases and J dropped 0 bases, with 19 bases sitting between them. The CDR3 spans 18 residues. CDR3 DNA sequence: TGTGCCAGCAGCGAGGGAGATGGACAGTCTAATAGCAATCAGCCCCAGCATTTT. It codes for CASSEGDGQSNSNQPQHF.

This chain uses TRBV19 with TRBJ2-1; TRBD1 might be the D (5 bases). The CDR3 length is 13 residues. V was pared by 3 bases and J by 6 bases, with 9 bases between. Germline values: CDR1 LNHDA, CDR2 SQIVND (reference sequence). CDR3 sequence reads: CASSIIGVNEQFF. The DNA for the CDR3 is TGTGCCAGTAGTATTATAGGGGTCAATGAGCAGTTCTTC.

V is TRBV3-1 (or the pseudogene TRBV3-2) and J is TRBJ1-3, with D unresolved. Between the trimmed V and J ends, which lost 2 bases and 2 bases, there was a span of 1 base. The CDR3 is made up of 12 amino acids. The germline gives CDR1 LGHDT, CDR2 YNNKEL (reference sequence). The DNA for the CDR3 is TGTGCCAGCAGCCAAACTGGAAACACCATATATTTT. As protein: CASSQTGNTIYF.

CDR3 amino acids: CASNRDRGRTGELFF. In DNA, the CDR3 is TGTGCCAGTAATAGGGACAGGGGGCGAACCGGGGAGCTGTTTTTT. V usage is TRBV19 and J usage is TRBJ2-2, with 12 bases lining up with TRBD1. Trimming cost V 7 bases and J 5 bases; bases outside gene matches: 5. The germline V gene encodes CDR1 LNHDA and CDR2 SQIVND (reference sequence). The CDR3 runs 15 residues.

The J gene is TRBJ2-4, the V gene TRBV28, with a tentative D call TRBD2 (6 bases). V lost 8 bases and J lost 0, with 11 bases in between. The CDR3 has 14 amino acids. The germline V gene encodes CDR1 MDHEN and CDR2 SYDVKM. The CDR3 spells CASRTSLAKNIQYF. The CDR3 DNA is TGTGCCAGCCGTACTAGCTTAGCCAAAAACATTCAGTACTTC.

V and J are TRBV28 and TRBJ1-6; D unclear. CDR3 size: 13 residues. The ends were cut back, 3 bases at V and 9 bases at J, with 9 bases in the middle. Germline CDR1 MDHEN, CDR2 SYDVKM. In DNA form, the CDR3 reads TGTGCCAGCAGTTTGTCCAAGGGTTCACCCCTCCACTTT. Translated, it gives CASSLSKGSPLHF.

This chain joins TRBV5-1 and TRBJ1-2; D is possibly TRBD1 (5 bases). Germline values: CDR1 SGHRS, CDR2 YFSETQ. CDR3 length: 13 amino acids. V gave up 3 bases and J gave up 11 bases, with 17 bases separating them. CDR3 coding DNA: TGCGCCAGCAGCTCGGGACGATTGGAGGTGTACACCTTC. Residues: CASSSGRLEVYTF.

V and J are TRBV7-9 and TRBJ2-1; TRBD2 agrees at 14 bases. V shed 4 bases and J 1 base; nucleotides not matched to a gene: 9. CDR1 SEHNR and CDR2 FQNEAQ come from the germline V gene (reference sequence). The CDR3 is made up of 19 amino acids. The CDR3 region is CASSSTSGGARGSYNEQFF. DNA for the CDR3: TGTGCCAGCAGCTCGACTAGCGGGGGGGCTCGAGGATCCTACAATGAGCAGTTCTTC.

The chain uses TRBV10-3 and TRBJ1-2; 11 bases are a match to TRBD1. Germline-derived CDR1 and CDR2 are ENHRY and SYGVKD. CDR3 size: 14 residues. Trimming removed 2 bases from V and 4 bases from J; junction bases left unmatched: 0. DNA of the CDR3: TGTGCCATCAGTGAGGGGACAGGGGGCTATGGCTACACCTTC. Encoded protein: CAISEGTGGYGYTF.

The CDR3 nucleotides read TGTGCCAGCAGTGTAGGGGCCTCAGTTGAATACACCTTC. It codes for CASSVGASVEYTF. The chain recombines TRBV2 with TRBJ1-2; a weak D match, TRBD1 (5 bases). The CDR3 covers 13 residues. V lost 4 bases to trimming and J lost 11 bases, with 17 bases between them. CDR1 SNHLY and CDR2 FYNNEI come from the germline V gene.

The chain employs TRBV27 and TRBJ2-7, with 9 bases fitting TRBD1. The CDR3 spans 14 residues. V shed 5 bases, J shed 2 bases, and the junction held 4 bases outside the gene matches. Per the germline V gene, CDR1 is MNHEY and CDR2 is SMNVEV (reference sequence). CDR3 amino acids: CASSQRQGAYEQYV. For the CDR3, the DNA is TGTGCCAGCAGTCAAAGACAGGGGGCCTACGAGCAGTACGTC.

The chain uses TRBV7-2 and TRBJ2-1; D is uncertain. Per germline, CDR1 SGHTA and CDR2 FQGNSA. The V and J ends lost 1 base and 8 bases respectively, with 15 bases between them. The CDR3 is 15 amino acids. This chain's CDR3 is CASSLGFMGRDEQFF. In DNA, the CDR3 is TGTGCCAGCAGCTTAGGGTTCATGGGCCGGGATGAGCAGTTCTTC.

This chain joins TRBV5-1 and TRBJ1-4; D gene uncertain. Germline V gene sequence: CDR1 SGHRS, CDR2 YFSETQ. CDR3 length: 15 residues. The V gene lost 4 bases and the J gene lost 0 bases, with 10 bases spanning the gap. The CDR3 is CASSPPLPTNEKLFF. As DNA, the CDR3 is TGCGCCAGCAGCCCCCCCCTTCCAACTAATGAAAAACTGTTTTTT.

The gene calls are TRBV7-9 and TRBJ1-1, with 10 bases that match TRBD1. Looked up from germline, CDR1 is SEHNR and CDR2 is FQNEAQ (reference sequence). CDR3 length: 14 residues. V lost 5 bases, J lost 2 bases, and 2 bases stayed unmatched. The CDR3 loop is CASSRTGGNTEAFF. The CDR3 DNA follows: TGTGCCAGCAGCCGGACAGGGGGAAACACTGAAGCTTTCTTT.

This clone appeared a single time. V is TRBV7-9 and J is TRBJ2-2; D not resolved. The germline gives CDR1 SEHNR, CDR2 FQNEAQ (reference sequence). The CDR3 spans 13 residues. Trimming stripped 5 bases from V and 3 bases from J, with 7 bases between. CDR3 sequence: CASSRAYTGELFF. CDR3 in DNA: TGTGCCAGCAGCCGCGCCTACACCGGGGAGCTGTTTTTT.

The V and J genes are TRBV4-1 and TRBJ1-4, with D possibly TRBD1 on 5 matching bases. Germline CDR1 MGHRA, CDR2 YSYEKL. CDR3 length equals 17 residues. Between the trimmed V and J ends, which lost 1 base and 5 bases, there was a span of 17 bases. The CDR3 bases are TGCGCCAGCAGCCAAGGGGGGTTAGGCGGCCTAAATGAAAAACTGTTTTTT. Protein sequence: CASSQGGLGGLNEKLFF.

This sequence joins TRBV24-1 and TRBJ2-1, with 14 nucleotides matching TRBD2. Germline CDR1 KGHDR, CDR2 SFDVKD. The ends lost 5 bases at V and 3 bases at J; junction bases unmatched: 5. CDR3 size: 17 residues. The chain's CDR3 is CATSGLAGGQYYNEQFF. The CDR3 DNA is TGTGCCACCAGTGGACTAGCGGGGGGGCAGTACTACAATGAGCAGTTCTTC.

The chain recombines TRBV29-1 with TRBJ1-2; D uncertain. The V gene lost 8 bases and the J gene lost 0 bases, with 10 bases spanning the gap. Germline CDR1 is SQVTM and CDR2 is ANQGSEA. The CDR3 runs 12 residues. CDR3 loop: CSYSHSNYGYTF. CDR3 in DNA: TGCAGCTACTCGCATTCTAACTATGGCTACACCTTC.

This rearrangement joins TRBV24-1 to TRBJ2-1; D remains unclear. V dropped 0 bases and J dropped 7 bases, with 6 bases sitting between them. The CDR3 is 13 amino acids. Germline loops: CDR1 KGHDR, CDR2 SFDVKD. CDR3 protein: CATSDLLGNEQFF. CDR3 nucleotides: TGTGCCACCAGTGATTTGTTAGGAAATGAGCAGTTCTTC.

V gene TRBV18 combines with J gene TRBJ2-1; D may be TRBD1 (6 bases). The CDR3 loop spans 13 amino acids. V was pared by 0 bases and J by 6 bases, with 6 bases between. Germline V CDR1 and CDR2: KGHSH, LQKENI. CDR3 protein: CASSPPDSNEQFF. The CDR3 coding sequence is TGTGCCAGCTCACCACCGGACAGCAATGAGCAGTTCTTC.

The chain uses TRBV4-1 and TRBJ1-6, with 9 bases fitting TRBD1. J gave up 9 bases and V 9 bases, and 12 bases lay outside the gene matches. The CDR3 loop spans 15 amino acids. Germline CDR1 MGHRA, CDR2 YSYEKL. The CDR3 loop reads CASHPSGTGSSPLHF. The CDR3 DNA follows: TGCGCCAGTCATCCTTCCGGGACAGGGAGTTCACCCCTCCACTTT.

This clone was detected once. V gene TRBV6-2 or TRBV6-3 combines with J gene TRBJ2-7; D is ambiguous. Germline loops: CDR1 MNHEY, CDR2 SVGEGT. V lost 4 bases to trimming and J lost 1 base, with 8 bases between them. The CDR3 loop spans 13 amino acids. In nucleotides, the CDR3 is TGTGCCAGCAGTTGGGTCAGTTCCTACGAGCAGTACTTC. This gives the protein CASSWVSSYEQYF.